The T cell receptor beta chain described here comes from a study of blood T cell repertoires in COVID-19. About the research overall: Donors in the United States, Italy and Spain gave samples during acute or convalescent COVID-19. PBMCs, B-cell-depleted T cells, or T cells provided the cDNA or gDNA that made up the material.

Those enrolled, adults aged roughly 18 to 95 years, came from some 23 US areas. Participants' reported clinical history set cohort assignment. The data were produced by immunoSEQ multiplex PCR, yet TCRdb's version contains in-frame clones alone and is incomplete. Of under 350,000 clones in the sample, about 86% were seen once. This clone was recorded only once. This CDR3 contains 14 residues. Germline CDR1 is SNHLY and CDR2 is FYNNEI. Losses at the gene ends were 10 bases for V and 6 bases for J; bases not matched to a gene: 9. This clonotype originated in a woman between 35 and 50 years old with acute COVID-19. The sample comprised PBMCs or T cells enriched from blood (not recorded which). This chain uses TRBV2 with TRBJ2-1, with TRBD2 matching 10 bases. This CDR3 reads CANGAGGLSNEQFF. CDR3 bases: TGTGCCAACGGAGCGGGGGGGCTTTCCAATGAGCAGTTCTTC.